This T cell receptor (beta chain) originates from a study of cytomegalovirus exposure and HLA in healthy donors. Study-level points and caveats: One later analysis reportedly identified an Asian-associated ancestry cluster that showed fewer N-insertions than the roughly 640-donor mean. CMV serostatus was the sole immune exposure information available. The authors considered a cluster of highly shared sequence variants likely to be a sequencing artifact.

This clone came up a few times. The antigen is unknown. Primers: 60 Vbeta forward and 13 Jbeta reverse. Using immunoSEQ multiplex PCR, the repertoire was profiled, and TCRdb retains in-frame clones only, with some absent. The table lists about 160,000 clones, around 69% of them singletons. Per the germline V gene, CDR1 is SEHNR and CDR2 is FQNEAQ (reference sequence). After removal of 2 bases from V and 5 bases from J, the junction contained 5 bases not matched to a gene. The CDR3 consists of 15 residues. This chain uses TRBV7-9 with TRBJ2-5, with TRBD2 matching 10 bases. Sequencing input: PBMCs. This TCR derives from a man in his 60s in good health and CMV-seronegative. CDR3 sequence: CASSLLAGVKETQYF. The CDR3 coding sequence is TGTGCCAGCAGCTTACTAGCGGGGGTGAAGGAGACCCAGTACTTC.